This passage covers 26 T cell receptor beta chains from one sample sequenced in a study of blood T cell repertoires in COVID-19. The data were produced by immunoSEQ multiplex PCR, yet TCRdb's version contains in-frame clones alone and is incomplete. The top ten hold 10% to 15% of the sample, which has about 220,000 clones, approximately 80% seen once. The sample taken for sequencing was peripheral blood. The receptors here all came from a human donor in a cohort sampled during active COVID-19.

This rearrangement joins TRBV27 to TRBJ1-1, with 9 bases that match TRBD1. Germline V gene lookup returns CDR1 MNHEY and CDR2 SMNVEV (reference sequence). The CDR3 sequence is 14 residues long. The V segment lost 7 bases and the J segment 10 bases; nucleotides outside the gene matches: 13. CDR3: CASKALQQGAAAFF. Written as DNA, the CDR3 is TGTGCCAGCAAAGCCCTCCAACAGGGGGCGGCAGCTTTCTTT.

This clone showed up just once. The identical CDR3 is also encoded by other nucleotide sequences in the sample. The chain recombines TRBV4-3 with TRBJ2-7, with 7 bases that match TRBD2. The CDR3 runs 14 residues. Trimming removed 1 base from V and 3 bases from J; junction bases left unmatched: 3. CDR1 is LGHNA and CDR2 is YSLEER in the germline V gene. CDR3: CASSQGEGRYEQYF. For the CDR3, the DNA is TGCGCCAGCAGCCAAGGGGAGGGGCGCTACGAGCAGTACTTC.

This clone has just one count. The J gene is TRBJ2-1, the V gene TRBV6-2 or TRBV6-3, with D perhaps TRBD2 (6 bases). Trimming left V 2 bases short and J 7 bases short, with 15 bases between. Per the germline V gene, CDR1 is MNHEY and CDR2 is SVGEGT. CDR3 length equals 15 residues. The CDR3 bases are TGTGCCAGCAGTTACGGGGGGACCGGGCCAAATGAGCAGTTCTTC. It specifies CASSYGGTGPNEQFF.

This chain joins TRBV28 and TRBJ2-3, with D perhaps TRBD1 (5 bases). This CDR3 is 14 amino acids long. Per the germline V gene, CDR1 is MDHEN and CDR2 is SYDVKM. V gave up 4 bases and J gave up 0 bases, with 8 bases separating them. The CDR3 reads CASSWGHSTDTQYF. The CDR3 bases are TGTGCCAGCAGTTGGGGCCATAGCACAGATACGCAGTATTTT. The whole variable domain, filled in from reference TRBV28 and TRBJ2-3, reads DVKVTQSSRYLVKRTGEKVFLECVQDMDHENMFWYRQDPGLGLRLIYFSYDVKMKEKGDIPEGYSVSREKKERFSLILESASTNQTSMYLCASSWGHSTDTQYFGPGTRLTVL.

This chain's CDR3 is CASSSLGGRGSNQPQHF. As DNA, the CDR3 is TGTGCCAGCAGTAGTTTGGGGGGACGGGGCAGCAATCAGCCCCAGCATTTT. V is TRBV28 and J is TRBJ1-5, with a weak D call TRBD1 (5 bases). The CDR3 contains 17 residues. Germline V CDR1 and CDR2: MDHEN, SYDVKM. V lost 5 bases and J lost 1, with 18 bases in between.

Remarks on this clone: The same CDR3 arises from other DNA sequences in this sample as well. V and J are TRBV30 and TRBJ1-2, with a possible D match to TRBD1 (6 bases). The CDR3 sequence is 10 residues long. CDR1 is GTSNPN, CDR2 SVGIG, per germline (reference sequence). V was pared by 8 bases and J by 8 bases, with 12 bases between. CDR3 DNA sequence: TGTGCCCTGAGTCAGGGGGGCTACACCTTC. Translation: CALSQGGYTF.

CDR3 sequence: CASRGQGDTGELFF. CDR3 nucleotides: TGCGCCAGCAGGGGACAGGGGGACACCGGGGAGCTGTTTTTT. The V call is TRBV5-1, the J call TRBJ2-2; 11 bases are shared with TRBD1. Per germline, CDR1 SGHRS and CDR2 YFSETQ. With 5 bases clipped from V and 3 bases from J, the junction kept 0 bases outside the gene matches. The CDR3 is 14 residues long.

The chain couples TRBV5-1 to TRBJ2-1, with D perhaps TRBD2 (5 bases). With 1 base removed from V and 5 bases from J, the gap between germline ends came to 10 bases. This CDR3 contains 14 residues. CDR1 SGHRS and CDR2 YFSETQ come from the germline V gene. The CDR3 DNA follows: TGCGCCAGCAGCTTGAATCCGGGGAACAATGAGCAGTTCTTC. It yields the protein CASSLNPGNNEQFF.

The V call is TRBV5-1, the J call TRBJ2-1, with 10 bases matching TRBD1. V trimming: 0 bases; J trimming: 0 bases; junction bases outside the gene matches: 6. The V gene's germline CDR1 is SGHRS and CDR2 YFSETQ. The CDR3 is 18 residues long. The CDR3 DNA reads TGCGCCAGCAGCTTGGGACCGGGACAGGGGAGCTCCTACAATGAGCAGTTCTTC. Translated: CASSLGPGQGSSYNEQFF.

The V and J genes are TRBV24-1 and TRBJ1-1; 8 nucleotides line up with TRBD1. CDR3 size: 12 residues. V trimming: 11 bases; J trimming: 5 bases; junction bases outside the gene matches: 6. CDR1 is KGHDR, CDR2 SFDVKD, per germline. The CDR3 region is CASQGAGTEAFF. In DNA, the CDR3 is TGTGCCAGCCAGGGGGCCGGGACTGAAGCTTTCTTT.

The chain is built from TRBV6-6 and TRBJ1-5, with TRBD1 as a possible D gene (6 bases). V gave up 8 bases and J gave up 4 bases, with 21 bases separating them. Germline values: CDR1 MNHNY, CDR2 SVGAGI (reference sequence). CDR3 length: 16 amino acids. CDR3 amino acids: CASLPGGPNKNQPQHF. The CDR3 nucleotides are TGTGCCAGCCTCCCGGGGGGGCCAAACAAAAATCAGCCCCAGCATTTT.

The CDR3 sequence is CASSVEGGDRGHYGYTF. The CDR3 nucleotides read TGTGCCAGCAGCGTAGAGGGAGGGGACAGGGGGCACTATGGCTACACCTTC. The gene calls are TRBV9 and TRBJ1-2, with 12 bases lining up with TRBD1. The CDR3 has 17 residues. Germline V lookup: CDR1 SGDLS, CDR2 YYNGEE. With V trimmed by 0 bases and J by 3 bases, 6 bases remained unmatched.

The chain's CDR3 is CASSQDLDRTTGELFF. CDR3 DNA: TGCGCCAGCAGCCAAGATTTAGACAGGACCACCGGGGAGCTGTTTTTT. This chain links TRBV4-1 with TRBJ2-2; possible D gene TRBD1, 6 bases. Between the trimmed V and J ends, which lost 0 bases and 4 bases, there was a span of 12 bases. The CDR3 consists of 16 residues. The germline V gene encodes CDR1 MGHRA and CDR2 YSYEKL.

V and J are TRBV5-5 and TRBJ2-3; TRBD2 agrees at 14 bases. The CDR3 length is 18 residues. The trim removed 0 bases at V and 0 bases at J, leaving 3 bases unmatched. Germline CDR1 is SGHKS and CDR2 is YYEKEE (reference sequence). CDR3 loop: CASSLGLAGGQSTDTQYF. DNA of the CDR3: TGTGCCAGCAGCTTGGGACTAGCGGGGGGGCAAAGCACAGATACGCAGTATTTT.

V and J are TRBV7-2 and TRBJ2-1; maybe TRBD1 (6 bases). This CDR3 region has 15 residues. Germline loops: CDR1 SGHTA, CDR2 FQGNSA. With 2 bases removed from V and 2 bases from J, the gap between germline ends came to 10 bases. This CDR3 is CASSLTRGTYNEQFF. CDR3 nucleotide sequence: TGTGCCAGCAGCTTAACCAGGGGAACCTACAATGAGCAGTTCTTC.

The J gene is TRBJ1-1, the V gene TRBV6-1; no firm D call. Trimming left V 2 bases short and J 5 bases short, with 6 bases between. The CDR3 runs to 12 residues. CDR1 is MNHNS, CDR2 SASEGT, per germline. The CDR3 region has the DNA TGTGCCAGCAGTGAAACGGGTACTGAAGCTTTCTTT. Its protein is CASSETGTEAFF.

The chain carries TRBV21-1 and TRBJ2-7; the table gives TRBD2 as D, unverified against the DNA. TRBV21-1 is a pseudogene locus. This CDR3 region has 15 residues. The CDR3 loop is CASSKVSERENEQYF. The DNA for the CDR3 is TGTGCCAGCAGCAAAGTATCAGAGCGGGAGAACGAGCAGTACTTC.

This chain joins TRBV28 and TRBJ1-2, with D uncertain. Germline CDR1 reads MDHEN; CDR2 reads SYDVKM. CDR3 length: 11 residues. V shed 3 bases and J shed 7 bases, with 6 bases lying between them. The CDR3 reads CASSLSRGYTF. The CDR3 DNA follows: TGTGCCAGCAGTTTGTCTCGTGGCTACACCTTC.

The V call is TRBV6-5, the J call TRBJ1-6; D is ambiguous. CDR1 is MNHEY, CDR2 SVGAGI, per germline. The CDR3 is 13 residues long. V dropped 6 bases and J dropped 9 bases, with 12 bases sitting between them. In DNA, the CDR3 is TGTGCCAGCAGCTTGGTGAGGAGTTCACCCCTCCACTTT. Protein: CASSLVRSSPLHF.

The V call is TRBV15, the J call TRBJ1-3; tentatively, D is TRBD1 (6 bases). With 8 bases removed from V and 0 bases from J, the gap between germline ends came to 20 bases. This CDR3 is built from 17 residues. CDR1 and CDR2 from the germline V gene are LNHNV and YYDKDF (reference sequence). CDR3 in DNA: TGTGCCACCCTGTACGGACAGCTTTTCTGCTCTGGAAACACCATATATTTT. Translating gives CATLYGQLFCSGNTIYF.

V gene TRBV6-6 combines with J gene TRBJ2-3; D not certain. The CDR3 has 16 amino acids. CDR1 and CDR2 (germline): MNHNY, SVGAGI (reference sequence). V gave up 7 bases and J gave up 2 bases, with 19 bases separating them. The CDR3 reads CASKKDIPTPTDTQYF. CDR3 sequence (DNA): TGTGCCAGCAAAAAAGACATCCCAACACCCACAGATACGCAGTATTTT.

The V gene is TRBV27, the J gene TRBJ2-2, with D possibly matching TRBD1 (6 bases). Trimming pared 2 bases from V and 8 bases from J, leaving 15 bases between. The length of the CDR3 is 15 residues. Germline lookup yields CDR1 MNHEY and CDR2 SMNVEV (reference sequence). The CDR3 DNA follows: TGTGCCAGCAGTTTAGCTCCGCAGGGGATGGGGGAGCTGTTTTTT. Its protein product is CASSLAPQGMGELFF.

This clone was detected once. This sequence joins TRBV5-6 and TRBJ1-6, with TRBD1 as a possible D gene (5 bases). The CDR3 has 16 residues. Germline CDR1 and CDR2: SGHDT and YYEEEE. V gave up 7 bases and J gave up 0 bases, with 14 bases separating them. In nucleotides, the CDR3 is TGTGCCAGCGTCCTGGGGGGTTCCTCCTATAATTCACCCCTCCACTTT. As protein: CASVLGGSSYNSPLHF. Looking up the rest from reference TRBV5-6 and TRBJ1-6 gives the full variable domain: DAGVTQSPTHLIKTRGQQVTLRCSPKSGHDTVSWYQQALGQGPQFIFQYYEEEERQRGNFPDRFSGHQFPNYSSELNVNALLLGDSALYLCASVLGGSSYNSPLHFGNGTRLTVT.

The rearrangement joins TRBV6-2 or TRBV6-3 to TRBJ1-2; maybe TRBD1 (6 bases). CDR3 length: 15 amino acids. Trimming took off 5 bases at V and 2 bases at J, with 15 bases between the two ends. Germline-derived CDR1 and CDR2 are MNHEY and SVGEGT. The CDR3 bases are TGTGCCAGCAGTCCCTTCGGACAGACCAACTATGGCTACACCTTC. As protein: CASSPFGQTNYGYTF.

Note on this clone: The junction differs from germline at one of its ends, possibly a read error. The chain recombines TRBV28 with TRBJ1-2; D gene uncertain. The CDR3 is 12 amino acids. Germline CDR1 and CDR2: MDHEN and SYDVKM. The CDR3 sequence: CASSSASNGEAF. CDR3 DNA: TGTGCCAGCAGTTCTGCTTCAAATGGAGAAGCCTTC.

The V gene is TRBV5-1, the J gene TRBJ2-1; 9 bases align to TRBD1. CDR1 is SGHRS, CDR2 YFSETQ, per germline. Trimming cost V 0 bases and J 9 bases; bases outside gene matches: 7. The CDR3 covers 15 residues. CDR3 region: CASSLGGTGLFEQFF. The CDR3 nucleotides are TGCGCCAGCAGCTTGGGTGGGACAGGGCTTTTTGAGCAGTTCTTC.